The clone carrying this T cell receptor beta chain was seen ten or more times. What it binds is not known. This CDR3 contains 16 residues. V gave up 6 bases and J gave up 0 bases, with 14 bases separating them. The germline CDR1 and CDR2 sequences are MDHEN and SYDVKM. The data derive from a study of regulatory T cells in long-lasting Graves disease. Turning to the study itself: Graves' patients, newly diagnosed, had taken antithyroid drugs under 3 months.

Library construction for TCR beta used iRepertoire HTBI primers and Arm-PCR of CDR3 regions. TCRdb re-analysed the multiplex PCR reads in MiXCR, keeping a single row per CDR3 protein. The sample has more than 450,000 distinct CDR3 sequences, around 13% seen once. Study-wide results and limits: Among samples with persistent disease, TRBV28, TRBJ1-2 and TRBJ2-5 were favored.

Regarding time point: newly diagnosed GD, antithyroid drugs for less than 3 months. Making the TCR library involved RNA that had been extracted from PBMCs. Separately, the same data were catalogued under a study of T cells in Graves' hyperthyroidism and ophthalmopathy.

This TCR came from a woman aged 30 to 39 with Graves disease. Sequenced material: peripheral blood mononuclear cells (PBMCs), taken at new diagnosis, from a patient treated with antithyroid drugs. This chain uses TRBV28 with TRBJ1-4; tentatively, D is TRBD1 (5 bases). CDR3 bases: TGTGCCAGCAGCGCACACGGGGCCTCAACTAATGAAAAACTGTTTTTT. It codes for CASSAHGASTNEKLFF.